These 25 T cell receptor beta chains were all obtained from the same sample, sequenced in a study of cytomegalovirus exposure and HLA in healthy donors. Sequenced by immunoSEQ multiplex PCR; TCRdb stores in-frame clones only, minus some. The data show approximately 260,000 clones, 86% seen once. Material: PBMCs. The origin of the receptors is a woman younger than 35 in good health and CMV-seronegative.

This chain links TRBV27 with TRBJ2-1, with a possible D match to TRBD1 (5 bases). The CDR3 is 11 residues long. The ends were cut back, 6 bases at V and 10 bases at J, with 10 bases in the middle. CDR1 MNHEY and CDR2 SMNVEV come from the germline V gene (reference sequence). CDR3 loop: CASSPGIEQFF. CDR3 coding DNA: TGTGCCAGCAGCCCAGGGATAGAGCAGTTCTTC.

This chain links TRBV18 with TRBJ1-5, with 8 bases matching TRBD1. V was clipped by 2 bases and J by 1 base; unmatched bases: 4. The CDR3 loop spans 16 amino acids. The germline V gene has CDR1 KGHSH and CDR2 LQKENI. This CDR3 is CASSPDWTGSNQPQHF. The CDR3 DNA sequence: TGTGCCAGCTCACCAGACTGGACAGGGAGCAATCAGCCCCAGCATTTT.

The chain couples TRBV2 to TRBJ1-2, with 7 bases matching TRBD1. This CDR3 contains 13 residues. Per germline, CDR1 SNHLY and CDR2 FYNNEI. V lost 6 bases to trimming and J lost 4 bases; unmatched junction nucleotides: 5. This CDR3 reads CASRFRGSYGYTF. The CDR3 region has the DNA TGTGCCAGCAGATTCAGGGGGTCCTATGGCTACACCTTC.

The rearrangement links TRBV20-1 to TRBJ2-3; D is uncertain. The CDR3 is 11 residues long. The V gene lost 3 bases and the J gene lost 3 bases, with 4 bases spanning the gap. The germline gives CDR1 DFQATT, CDR2 SNEGSKA (reference sequence). The CDR3, as DNA: TGCAGTGCTAGCCGGACAGATACGCAGTATTTT. The encoded protein is CSASRTDTQYF.

The chain has TRBV7-9 and TRBJ1-2; 8 nucleotides align to TRBD1. The CDR3 is 16 amino acids. Germline V gives CDR1 SEHNR, CDR2 FQNEAQ (reference sequence). Germline trimming cut 5 bases from V and 3 bases from J; bases unmatched to any gene: 11. DNA for the CDR3: TGTGCCAGCAGCCCCGCTGGACAGGGAAGGGACTATGGCTACACCTTC. Translating it yields CASSPAGQGRDYGYTF.

This clone was seen just once. The chain carries TRBV5-1 and TRBJ2-1; 7 bases agree with TRBD2. With 7 bases clipped from V and 0 bases from J, the junction kept 7 bases outside the gene matches. The V gene's germline CDR1 is SGHRS and CDR2 YFSETQ. CDR3 length: 15 residues. DNA of the CDR3: TGCGCCAGCGGTAAAGCGGGGAACTCCTACAATGAGCAGTTCTTC. It yields the protein CASGKAGNSYNEQFF.

V is TRBV18 and J is TRBJ2-7, with 7 nucleotides matching TRBD1. The V gene end was trimmed by 3 bases and the J gene end by 2 bases; junction bases not matched to a gene: 13. The CDR3 sequence is 17 residues long. Per germline, CDR1 KGHSH and CDR2 LQKENI. The CDR3 here is CASSPGTDSLEAYEQYF. CDR3 DNA: TGTGCCAGCTCACCCGGGACAGATTCTCTTGAAGCCTACGAGCAGTACTTC.

The chain combines TRBV5-1 with TRBJ2-5; TRBD2 matches 7 bases. CDR1 is SGHRS, CDR2 YFSETQ, per germline. The V segment lost 7 bases and the J segment 4 bases; nucleotides outside the gene matches: 13. This CDR3 comprises 15 residues. The CDR3 DNA reads TGCGCCAGCGGCCGAGGGGCGGGAGAGGGAGAGACCCAGTACTTC. This translates into CASGRGAGEGETQYF.

V gene TRBV5-1 combines with J gene TRBJ2-7, with D unresolved. The CDR3 has 13 amino acids. Germline lookup yields CDR1 SGHRS and CDR2 YFSETQ. Trimming shortened V by 0 bases and J by 7 bases, and 11 bases separated the two germline ends. The CDR3 protein is CASSLGGPREQYF. CDR3 nucleotides: TGCGCCAGCAGCTTGGGCGGCCCTAGGGAGCAGTACTTC.

The chain employs TRBV11-2 and TRBJ2-1; D is unclear. The CDR3 sequence is 11 residues long. With 5 bases removed from V and 6 bases from J, the gap between germline ends came to 5 bases. Germline V CDR1 and CDR2: SGHAT, FQNNGV. DNA of the CDR3: TGTGCCAGCAGCCCCGGCAATGAGCAGTTCTTC. Translated, it gives CASSPGNEQFF.

Details on this clone: The sample carries other DNA sequences with the same CDR3. This chain uses TRBV30 with TRBJ2-3; unclear D gene. The CDR3 is made up of 13 amino acids. Trimming removed 0 bases from V and 5 bases from J, with 9 bases in between. CDR1 is GTSNPN, CDR2 SVGIG, per germline (reference sequence). The CDR3, as DNA: TGTGCCTGGAGTGTACGCGAGAGAGATACGCAGTATTTT. This codes for CAWSVRERDTQYF.

V and J are TRBV27 and TRBJ1-1; no clear D gene. The CDR3 covers 14 residues. Trimming stripped 4 bases from V and 3 bases from J, with 12 bases between. Germline-derived CDR1 and CDR2 are MNHEY and SMNVEV (reference sequence). The CDR3 nucleotides are TGTGCCAGCAGTTCTCTGGGCCGCGACACTGAAGCTTTCTTT. It specifies CASSSLGRDTEAFF.

CDR3: CASREQEYSNQPQHF. Written as DNA, the CDR3 is TGTGCCAGCAGGGAACAGGAGTATAGCAATCAGCCCCAGCATTTT. The genes are TRBV28 and TRBJ1-5; a weak D match, TRBD1 (5 bases). CDR1 and CDR2 (germline): MDHEN, SYDVKM. CDR3 length: 15 amino acids. The germline V and J ends were trimmed by 6 bases and 0 bases, with 12 bases remaining between them.

The V and J genes are TRBV7-2 and TRBJ2-7, with 9 bases aligning to TRBD1. CDR1 and CDR2 from the germline V gene are SGHTA and FQGNSA. Trimming at V came to 5 bases and at J to 12 bases, leaving 5 bases not matched to a gene. The CDR3 is made up of 11 amino acids. CDR3 amino acids: CASSPGTGRYF. The CDR3 DNA is TGTGCCAGCAGCCCGGGGACAGGGAGGTACTTC.

V and J are TRBV4-1 and TRBJ1-2; unclear D gene. The CDR3 is made up of 15 amino acids. Between the trimmed V and J ends, which lost 0 bases and 8 bases, there was a span of 16 bases. From germline, CDR1 is MGHRA and CDR2 YSYEKL. Here the CDR3 reads CASSQEVPILIGYTF. CDR3 DNA: TGCGCCAGCAGCCAAGAGGTCCCAATTCTAATCGGCTACACCTTC.

V is TRBV5-1 and J is TRBJ2-3; D is possibly TRBD1 (5 bases). With 0 bases removed from V and 2 bases from J, the gap between germline ends came to 10 bases. CDR3 length: 15 residues. Germline V CDR1 and CDR2: SGHRS, YFSETQ. The CDR3 DNA is TGCGCCAGCAGCTTGGGAGCAGGGTCCACAGATACGCAGTATTTT. Residues: CASSLGAGSTDTQYF.

V is TRBV4-1 and J is TRBJ1-2; 12 bases line up with TRBD1. Trimming cost V 3 bases and J 4 bases; bases outside gene matches: 3. This CDR3 region has 15 residues. From germline, CDR1 is MGHRA and CDR2 YSYEKL. The CDR3 sequence: CASSQGTGGGYGYTF. CDR3 in DNA: TGCGCCAGCAGCCAGGGGACAGGGGGCGGCTATGGCTACACCTTC.

The chain uses TRBV11-2 and TRBJ2-1; 7 positions match TRBD1. This CDR3 is 15 amino acids long. The V gene end was trimmed by 1 base and the J gene end by 5 bases; junction bases not matched to a gene: 5. Germline CDR1 reads SGHAT; CDR2 reads FQNNGV. In nucleotides, the CDR3 is TGTGCCAGCAGCTTAGTAATGACAGGGAACAATGAGCAGTTCTTC. Encoded protein: CASSLVMTGNNEQFF.

This sequence joins TRBV9 and TRBJ2-7; 9 bases fit TRBD2. J gave up 0 bases and V 0 bases, and 10 bases lay outside the gene matches. This CDR3 region has 18 residues. Per the germline V gene, CDR1 is SGDLS and CDR2 is YYNGEE. CDR3 amino acids: CASSVAPTTAGGSYEQYF. The CDR3 DNA reads TGTGCCAGCAGCGTAGCCCCGACGACAGCGGGGGGCTCCTACGAGCAGTACTTC.

This clone was picked up one time. This rearrangement joins TRBV11-3 to TRBJ2-7; 9 bases agree with TRBD2. Germline CDR1 is SGHNT and CDR2 is YENEEA. V shed 3 bases, J shed 6 bases, and the junction held 9 bases outside the gene matches. The CDR3 totals 15 residues. CDR3 region: CASSFLAGWGGEQYF. Written as DNA, the CDR3 is TGTGCCAGCAGCTTTCTAGCGGGGTGGGGAGGCGAGCAGTACTTC.

V gene TRBV28 combines with J gene TRBJ2-7; unclear D gene. Germline assignment: CDR1 MDHEN and CDR2 SYDVKM. The V end lost 6 bases, the J end lost 3 bases, and 9 bases lay between the germline ends. The CDR3 is 12 residues long. DNA for the CDR3: TGTGCCAGCAGGCAGTCCAGCTACGAGCAGTACTTC. Its protein product is CASRQSSYEQYF.

The chain recombines TRBV11-3 with TRBJ2-5, with 7 nucleotides matching TRBD2. The CDR3 sequence is 17 residues long. The junction had 13 bases not matched to a gene; V was cut back by 1 base and J by 5 bases. Germline CDR1 and CDR2: SGHNT and YENEEA. The CDR3 spells CASSLASGTTRRETQYF. CDR3 in DNA: TGTGCCAGCAGCTTAGCCTCCGGGACTACCCGCCGGGAGACCCAGTACTTC.

The V call is TRBV19, the J call TRBJ1-5, with unresolved D. CDR3 length: 14 amino acids. Germline V gene data show CDR1 as LNHDA and CDR2 as SQIVND (reference sequence). V gave up 4 bases and J gave up 0 bases, with 7 bases separating them. CDR3 amino acids: CASSTHPSNQPQHF. For the CDR3, the DNA is TGTGCCAGTAGTACACATCCTAGCAATCAGCCCCAGCATTTT.

The chain carries TRBV29-1 and TRBJ1-2; D is possibly TRBD1 (5 bases). The V and J ends lost 4 bases and 6 bases respectively, with 12 bases between them. From germline, CDR1 is SQVTM and CDR2 ANQGSEA. CDR3 size: 12 residues. This CDR3 reads CSVARGGDGYTF. The DNA for the CDR3 is TGCAGCGTTGCAAGGGGCGGCGATGGCTACACCTTC. The entire variable domain, with the rest obtained from reference TRBV29-1 and TRBJ1-2, is as follows: SAVISQKPSRDICQRGTSLTIQCQVDSQVTMMFWYRQQPGQSLTLIATANQGSEATYESGFVIDKFPISRPNLTFSTLTVSNMSPEDSSIYLCSVARGGDGYTFGSGTRLTVV.

The rearrangement joins TRBV5-1 to TRBJ2-2; 7 bases align to TRBD2. With V trimmed by 4 bases and J by 0 bases, 3 bases remained unmatched. Germline V lookup: CDR1 SGHRS, CDR2 YFSETQ. The CDR3 contains 15 residues. The CDR3 loop reads CASSLRGANTGELFF. CDR3 nucleotide sequence: TGCGCCAGCAGCCTACGGGGGGCGAACACCGGGGAGCTGTTTTTT.